This TCR beta chain was captured in a study of shared clonotypes between healthy human individuals. Across the whole study: Three plates were used per donor for CD4 naive, three for CD4 memory, two for CD8 naive and one for CD8 memory. General study findings and limits: Even with large depth, rarefaction showed that sorted-subset sequencing was incomplete. The study sampled only blood, and tissue repertoires likely differ.

Comments on this clone: Its specificity is not known.

Sequencing was performed with immunoSEQ multiplex PCR; in TCRdb, only in-frame clones are kept and a portion is missing. The sample gives about 1 million clones, approximately 76% of which show up once; approximately 1.3% is in the top ten. The CDR3 covers 15 residues. Germline CDR1 is SGHAT and CDR2 is FQNNGV. The V gene end was trimmed by 4 bases and the J gene end by 3 bases; junction bases not matched to a gene: 7. This TCR came from a man younger than 30 in good health. The chain carries TRBV11-2 and TRBJ2-7; 9 nucleotides align to TRBD2. The sample was memory CD4+ T cells sorted from blood. The subset is: CD45RA-negative fraction. The CDR3 DNA sequence: TGTGCCAGCAGCTACGTAGCGGGGGAGATCTACGAGCAGTACTTC. Protein sequence: CASSYVAGEIYEQYF.